This TCR beta chain comes out of a study of shared clonotypes between healthy human individuals. V lost 6 bases to trimming and J lost 2 bases, with 10 bases between them. The CDR3 is made up of 14 amino acids. CDR1 and CDR2 (germline): LNHDA, SQIVND (reference sequence). Only one count was recorded for this clone. This table comes from immunoSEQ multiplex PCR, and its TCRdb copy is limited to in-frame clones, with some not included. Among about a million clones, around 77% were seen once, and the ten largest hold about 0.89%. The sequence was collected from a young man in good health. Some clones in this sample may be carry-over from other donors' samples. The V call is TRBV19, the J call TRBJ2-2; maybe TRBD1 (5 bases). Specimen: memory CD4+ T cells from PBMCs. The subset was: CD45RA-negative fraction. CDR3 in amino acids: CASRYDSNTGELFF. The CDR3 nucleotides read TGTGCCAGTAGATACGACAGTAACACCGGGGAGCTGTTTTTT.